This T cell receptor beta chain originates from a study of T cell responses to AZD1222 COVID-19 vaccine. About the research overall: Samples with a second dose at about 4 or about 12 weeks were pooled together.

Details on this clone: What it binds is not known.

Findings and limits, study-wide: At baseline, just 5 or 6 AZD1222 recipients tested seropositive. Donors, mostly white British, included more females; clonal diversity was possibly underestimated. Within unmutated variant regions lay the reported targets of nearly half of spike-specific TCRs.

Profiling relied on immunoSEQ multiplex PCR, and the TCRdb table lists in-frame clones only, not all of them. The sample contains 100,000 to 150,000 clones, around 87% of which appear only once. Germline-derived CDR1 and CDR2 are SGHNT and YYREEE (reference sequence). There are 13 residues in the CDR3. V dropped 4 bases and J dropped 3 bases, with 10 bases sitting between them. The chain links TRBV5-4 to TRBJ1-2; unclear D gene. The sample consisted of peripheral blood, taken on day 0 of AZD1222 vaccination. The source of this sequence is an adult in good health. CDR3 residues: CASSLGQDYGYTF. The CDR3 DNA follows: TGTGCCAGCAGCCTAGGGCAGGACTATGGCTACACCTTC.